The T cell receptor (beta chain) under discussion was sequenced for a study of identical twins. General study results and limits: Twins shared out-of-frame alpha sequences with excess low generation probability.

CDR1 is MDHEN, CDR2 SYDVKM, per germline. The V gene end was trimmed by 3 bases and the J gene end by 8 bases; junction bases not matched to a gene: 10. This CDR3 is built from 15 residues. There were only healthy Caucasians among the donors. This clonotype has only a few counts. Antigen specificity is unknown. Each cDNA held unique molecular identifiers, and template switching gave it a universal primer site. TCRdb re-called the 5' RACE reads with MiXCR, one entry per CDR3 protein. The sample records a few hundred thousand distinct CDR3 sequences, around a sixth being singletons. The clonotype comes from a man aged 45-60 years in good health. The chain combines TRBV28 with TRBJ2-1; 7 bases align to TRBD2. Specimen: naive T cells sorted from blood. The CDR3 DNA reads TGTGCCAGCAGTTTTTCGGGGGGATGGGCCCATGAGCAGTTCTTC. It codes for CASSFSGGWAHEQFF.